The following is a T cell receptor beta chain sequence with its context. Its antigen target is currently unknown. The input lacks base qualities; no much larger clone sits a single base away. Patients with a history of autoimmune disease or receiving systemic immunosuppression were excluded from the trial. In every dose cohort, peripheral blood was drawn for TCR sequencing at baseline, cycle 4 day 1, and cycle 7 day 1. Samples were obtained from an open-label, multicenter, first-in-human phase I dose-escalation trial of ivuxolimab. Adults with locally advanced or metastatic melanoma, renal cell, hepatocellular, or head and neck squamous cell carcinoma were enrolled in the trial. Before TCR sequencing, CD4+ T cells and CD8+ T cells from peripheral blood were sorted into separate populations. To sequence the TCRbeta CDR3 region, genomic DNA was isolated from the sorted cells. The immunoSEQ Assay was used for sequencing of TCRbeta CDR3 regions. The table comes from immuneACCESS by way of TCRdb, which keeps in-frame sequences with V and J called. Part of the clones is missing from these tables; in studies checked, under half for an unresolved V gene and the rest for unknown reasons. Here the sample has 7,000 or so clones; about 74% occur a single time. The ten top clones hold 20% to 25% of the sample.

This entry is derived from a study of OX40 agonist ivuxolimab in advanced cancers. Study-wide context: The costimulatory receptor OX40 (CD134) was targeted by ivuxolimab, a fully human IgG2 agonistic monoclonal antibody. Three dose-escalation patients achieved partial responses, one with hepatocellular carcinoma and two with cutaneous melanoma. Of the 50 to 55 dose-escalation patients, hepatocellular carcinoma was present in about 20, melanoma in approximately 15, renal cell carcinoma in 9 and head and neck cancer in 9. In the dose-escalation cohort, 82.7% of patients were male, and the mean age was roughly 60 years with a range of roughly 23 to 90. The paper covers the monotherapy dose-escalation part of the phase I ivuxolimab trial, which included N of about 50 patients. Intravenous ivuxolimab was administered to patients every 2 weeks at six dose levels: 0.01, 0.1, 0.3, 1.5, 3 and 10 mg/kg. Prior anti-PD-1, anti-PD-L1 or anti-CTLA-4 therapy was permitted, and checkpoint inhibitors had been received by 40% to 50% of dose-escalation patients. The purpose of peripheral TCRbeta sequencing was to test whether ivuxolimab changed TCR sequence diversity and led to clonal T-cell expansion.

What the work shows at the level of the full study, not this receptor alone: Low levels of normalized T-cell clonal expansion were also seen in some patients who did not respond. The antigen specificity of the clonally expanded peripheral T cells was not determined. In partial responders in the 0.1-3.0 mg/kg groups, normalized peripheral clonal expansion was found to be among the lowest, especially among CD8+ T cells. At doses of 0.1 to 3.0 mg/kg, clonal expansion of both CD4+ and CD8+ T cells in blood was seen between baseline and week 6. After ivuxolimab, CD8+ T cells had more expanded clones than CD4+ T cells on average.

The germline ends are 13 bases apart after V is trimmed by 2 bases and J by 6 bases. CDR1 and CDR2, per the germline V gene, are MNHEY and SVGAGI. The cysteine opens and the phenylalanine closes a CDR3 of 14 amino acids. The sequence is cut down to CDR3 DNA, 42 bases in frame from base 1. The chain uses TRBV6-5 and TRBJ1-1, with TRBD1 perhaps the D gene, on 6 matching bases. This TCR was recovered from an adult with an advanced solid tumor such as melanoma, head and neck, liver or kidney cancer. The source material was CD4+ or CD8+ T cells sorted from blood, sampled in a trial of the OX40 agonist ivuxolimab. The sequenced DNA is TGTGCCAGCAGTTACCTACAGGGTTTGTCTGAAGCTTTCTTT. The translation is CASSYLQGLSEAFF.